The following is a TCR beta chain sequence with its context. This clonotype was counted many times. The antigen it recognizes is unknown. Base qualities are not recorded, but no much larger clone differs from it by a single base. Libraries of naive CD8 T cells were generated from roughly 21,000 to 960,000 sorted cells, with 10%, 30% or 50% of the purified RNA used. Naive CD8 T cells were FACS-sorted as CD8+CD4-CCR7+CD45RA+ on a BD FACSAria II into RLT Plus buffer. To test detection sensitivity, Jurkat RNA equivalent to approximately ten TCR copies was spiked into samples of about 19,000-1,000,000 naive CD8 T cells. Enrichment of CD8 T cells was done with RosetteSep CD8+ T Cell Enrichment Cocktail plus Ficoll-Paque, and ACK red cell lysis came afterward. The record originates from a study of molecular identifiers for immune sequencing clone quantification (dated by TCRdb to 2016 to 2019). Regarding the complete study: For a replicate experiment, RNA from approximately 20,000 or 100,000 naive CD8 T cells was divided into five aliquots, of which four were sequenced. This methods study benchmarked molecular-identifier clustering-based TCR repertoire sequencing (MIDCIRS) and TCR RNA copy counting, using CD8 T cells to do so.

Summary of the overall study and its limitations: The sizes of highly expanded clones could end up underestimated when identical TCR molecules share a barcode. About 3 recovered TCR RNA copies per cell were obtained by modeling, versus approximately 10 by digital PCR, implying a capture efficiency of 25% to 35%. Even against a background of 750,000 to 1,000,000 naive CD8 T cells, spiked-in Jurkat TCR RNA amounting to a single cell's worth was reported to be detectable. When barcode sub-clustering was left out, chimeric consensus sequences inflated TCR diversity, with chimeras reaching as high as 47%. Naive libraries contained spiked-in Jurkat TCR RNA (roughly 10 copies' worth), which is not part of the donor repertoire. Clones above 20 RNA copies held over 97% of molecules in CMV-specific effector cells but under 1% in naive cells.

V is reduced by 3 bases and J by 1 base, leaving a spacing of 13 bases between them. Via the germline V gene, CDR1 is SNHLY and CDR2 FYNNEI. Including cysteine and phenylalanine, the CDR3 has 16 amino acids. Only the CDR3 part of the read is kept: 48 bases, read in frame from the first base. Libraries were constructed by PCR. This sample was sequenced with an Illumina HiSeq 4000. Bulk TCR libraries were made following a previously described method, with the TCR primers given in Table S5. The Qiagen AllPrep DNA/RNA kit was used to purify total RNA. Before analysis, reads from multiple sequencing runs of the same library were pooled. The paper's processing steps were these. Reads were retained only if their TCR constant sequence matched exactly, and those retained reads were trimmed to 150 nt and grouped according to their 12-nt molecular barcodes. Reads inside each barcode group were sub-clustered using a 15% Levenshtein threshold, and a quality-weighted consensus sequence was constructed for each RNA molecule. Non-functional sequences were filtered out, along with any lower-count sequence sitting one edit away from another sequence. Barcode sub-clusters with fewer than 20% of the maximum read count were removed, based on fitting two negative binomial distributions. The public reads were quality trimmed at Q25 with fastp and then assembled into clones with MiXCR by TCRdb, keeping productive beta chains. Rows merge per CDR3 protein into single entries with the most common DNA and genes. The V and J calls were determined by TCRdb, not by the authors. This sample lists about 320,000 distinct CDR3 sequences; 20% to 25% were detected once. The top ten constitute 0.7% to 0.9% of the sample.

The chain is assembled from TRBV2 and TRBJ1-5; TRBD1 is a weak D gene call, 6 bases matching. The sequenced sample consisted of naive CD8+ T cells from blood, with Jurkat cell RNA spiked in. Sample cell subset or site, as interpreted from the label and publication: FACS-sorted CD8+CD4-CCR7+CD45RA+ naive T cells. The origin of this receptor is a human donor in good health. Some libraries in this study had Jurkat cell RNA spiked in. DNA sequence: TGTGCCAGCAGTGATGTCGGGGGCTCAAGCAATCAGCCCCAGCATTTT. This yields the protein CASSDVGGSSNQPQHF.